This passage covers 23 T cell receptor beta chains from one sample sequenced in a study of blood T cell repertoires in COVID-19. Assay: immunoSEQ multiplex PCR; the TCRdb copy retains only in-frame clones and omits some. This sample has some 200,000 clones, with 70% to 80% found just once. The sequenced sample consisted of peripheral blood. All receptors come from a woman aged 45-59 years with active or convalescent COVID-19.

This clone was seen more than once but under ten times. The genes are TRBV7-3 and TRBJ2-2, with D possibly matching TRBD1 (6 bases). CDR3 length: 14 residues. CDR1 and CDR2 (germline): SGHTA, FQGTGA. The ends were cut back, 6 bases at V and 0 bases at J, with 8 bases in the middle. The CDR3 reads CASRRQANTGELFF. The DNA for the CDR3 is TGTGCCAGCAGGAGACAGGCGAACACCGGGGAGCTGTTTTTT.

The rearrangement uses TRBV5-6 and TRBJ2-5; D may be TRBD1 (6 bases). Germline V gene data show CDR1 as SGHDT and CDR2 as YYEEEE. The CDR3 has 14 amino acids. The V end was cut by 4 bases, the J end by 2 bases, with 12 bases between. The CDR3 DNA is TGTGCCAGCAGCCCCCCAGGGGTTCAAGAGACCCAGTACTTC. Amino acids: CASSPPGVQETQYF.

The chain is built from TRBV10-3 and TRBJ2-3; 14 nucleotides line up with TRBD2. Germline CDR1 and CDR2: ENHRY and SYGVKD. This CDR3 has 17 residues. Trimming removed 11 bases from V and 1 base from J; junction bases left unmatched: 11. As DNA, the CDR3 is TGTGCCCCCAGGGGGACTAGCGGGAGTTTCGGCACAGATACGCAGTATTTT. It is translated as CAPRGTSGSFGTDTQYF.

This clone was picked up a small number of times. The chain uses TRBV10-3 and TRBJ1-1; 7 bases map to TRBD1. The ends lost 0 bases at V and 4 bases at J; junction bases unmatched: 5. This CDR3 has 15 residues. Germline-derived CDR1 and CDR2 are ENHRY and SYGVKD. The DNA of the CDR3 is TGTGCCATCAGTGAGTCCCAGGGGGGAGCCACTGAAGCTTTCTTT. Encoded protein: CAISESQGGATEAFF.

The chain employs TRBV27 and TRBJ2-3; TRBD2 aligns across 9 bases. Germline V gives CDR1 MNHEY, CDR2 SMNVEV (reference sequence). This CDR3 has 16 residues. V was clipped by 7 bases and J by 4 bases; unmatched bases: 12. In DNA form, the CDR3 reads TGTGCCAGCACCCCCCTGGGTAGCGGGAGTTCAGATACGCAGTATTTT. Translation gives CASTPLGSGSSDTQYF.

The J gene is TRBJ2-6, the V gene TRBV19; 7 nucleotides match TRBD1. This CDR3 spans 16 amino acids. Germline CDR1 is LNHDA and CDR2 is SQIVND (reference sequence). After removal of 4 bases from V and 2 bases from J, the junction contained 5 bases not matched to a gene. The CDR3 spells CASSSLGGTGANVLTF. CDR3 sequence (DNA): TGTGCCAGTAGTAGTCTAGGGGGCACTGGGGCCAACGTCCTGACTTTC.

This clone was counted only a few times. V and J are TRBV9 and TRBJ2-2; D uncertain. This CDR3 is 13 amino acids long. Looked up from germline, CDR1 is SGDLS and CDR2 is YYNGEE. The V and J ends lost 0 bases and 3 bases respectively, with 3 bases between them. CDR3 in amino acids: CASSVDYTGELFF. CDR3 nucleotides: TGTGCCAGCAGCGTAGACTACACCGGGGAGCTGTTTTTT.

This sequence joins TRBV18 and TRBJ2-7; D is possibly TRBD2 (6 bases). Trimming removed 3 bases from V and 4 bases from J, with 25 bases in between. Looked up from germline, CDR1 is KGHSH and CDR2 is LQKENI. CDR3 length: 18 residues. The CDR3 loop is CASSPLAAAGTPTYEQYF. The CDR3 region has the DNA TGTGCCAGCTCACCCCTGGCGGCCGCCGGGACTCCGACTTACGAGCAGTACTTC.

In nucleotides, the CDR3 is TGTGCCAGCAGCTTAGAGGACAGCCCTAATCAGCCCCAGCATTTT. Protein: CASSLEDSPNQPQHF. The gene calls are TRBV7-2 and TRBJ1-5; D is perhaps TRBD1 (6 bases). The CDR3 consists of 15 residues. Germline V CDR1 and CDR2: SGHTA, FQGNSA. Trimming removed 1 base at V and 4 bases at J, with 11 bases between.

In its sample, this clone was seen a few times. This chain links TRBV4-2 with TRBJ2-1, with 8 nucleotides matching TRBD2. Germline CDR1 is LGHNA and CDR2 is YNFKEQ. This CDR3 comprises 15 residues. J was trimmed by 7 bases and V by 0 bases; bases with no gene match: 5. CDR3: CASSQEGTSINEQFF. CDR3 sequence (DNA): TGTGCCAGCAGCCAAGAAGGGACTAGTATAAATGAGCAGTTCTTC.

This clone is a singleton in its sample. This same CDR3 is encoded by further DNA sequences in the sample. The chain uses TRBV10-3 and TRBJ1-2; no clear D. V gave up 2 bases and J gave up 1 base, with 5 bases separating them. The germline gives CDR1 ENHRY, CDR2 SYGVKD. The CDR3 is 13 amino acids. In DNA, the CDR3 is TGTGCCATCAGTGAGGGCCGTAACTATGGCTACACCTTC. Residues: CAISEGRNYGYTF.

This clone was seen a handful of times. CDR3 sequence: CASSGQPYASYGYTF. The CDR3 DNA reads as TGTGCCAGCAGCGGACAACCTTACGCCTCTTATGGCTACACCTTC. The J gene is TRBJ1-2, the V gene TRBV9, with unresolved D. The V and J ends lost 3 bases and 5 bases respectively, with 17 bases between them. The CDR3 has 15 residues. Per the germline V gene, CDR1 is SGDLS and CDR2 is YYNGEE.

This chain joins TRBV25-1 and TRBJ1-3, with a possible D match to TRBD1 (6 bases). The CDR3 has 14 residues. Germline CDR1 and CDR2: MGHDK and SYGVNS. The V and J ends lost 7 bases and 0 bases respectively, with 10 bases between them. CDR3 in DNA: TGTGCCAGCACGGACAGATTCTCTGGAAACACCATATATTTT. Translation gives CASTDRFSGNTIYF.

The V gene is TRBV7-2, the J gene TRBJ2-5, with TRBD1 identical over 7 bases. The CDR3 is 14 amino acids. Germline assignment: CDR1 SGHTA and CDR2 FQGNSA. V was pared by 5 bases and J by 5 bases, with 8 bases of the junction left unmatched. The CDR3, as DNA: TGTGCCAGCAGCCTCTACAGGGGATGGGAGACCCAGTACTTC. It encodes CASSLYRGWETQYF.

This clone was observed at least ten times. Additional DNA sequences in this sample encode the identical CDR3. The rearrangement joins TRBV28 to TRBJ2-5; TRBD1 agrees at 9 bases. The V gene's germline CDR1 is MDHEN and CDR2 SYDVKM. V shed 2 bases, J shed 2 bases, and the junction held 3 bases outside the gene matches. The CDR3 length is 15 residues. CDR3 sequence: CASSLTGGGQETQYF. In DNA, the CDR3 is TGTGCCAGCAGTTTAACAGGGGGCGGTCAAGAGACCCAGTACTTC.

This clone was counted a single time. This CDR3 is CASSVGTSRGEQYF. The CDR3 DNA reads TGTGCCAGCAGCGTAGGGACTTCCCGGGGCGAGCAGTACTTC. The rearrangement links TRBV9 to TRBJ2-7, with D possibly matching TRBD2 (5 bases). The germline CDR1 and CDR2 sequences are SGDLS and YYNGEE. The ends were cut back, 0 bases at V and 6 bases at J, with 13 bases in the middle. The CDR3 runs 14 residues.

The CDR3 loop is CSVRPTGDTEAFF. DNA of the CDR3: TGCAGCGTTCGCCCCACAGGGGACACTGAAGCTTTCTTT. The genes are TRBV29-1 and TRBJ1-1; 7 bases are shared with TRBD1. This CDR3 contains 13 residues. Germline V lookup: CDR1 SQVTM, CDR2 ANQGSEA. V lost 5 bases and J lost 3; bases outside the gene matches: 6.

Only one count was recorded for this clone. The chain employs TRBV19 and TRBJ2-1; 7 nucleotides align to TRBD2. V lost 5 bases and J lost 7; bases outside the gene matches: 11. CDR3 length equals 15 residues. Germline lookup yields CDR1 LNHDA and CDR2 SQIVND (reference sequence). Here the CDR3 reads CASSQSGIGRNEQFF. CDR3 DNA sequence: TGTGCCAGTAGTCAAAGCGGGATCGGGCGGAATGAGCAGTTCTTC.

This chain connects TRBV7-3 to TRBJ2-3, with D maybe TRBD1 (5 bases). Deletions cut 1 base from V and 7 bases from J, with 9 bases between. The CDR3 is 13 amino acids. Germline V gene lookup returns CDR1 SGHTA and CDR2 FQGTGA. CDR3 region: CASSLRQGYTQYF. The CDR3 DNA is TGTGCCAGCAGCTTAAGGCAGGGTTATACGCAGTATTTT.

V gene TRBV9 combines with J gene TRBJ1-2; 7 positions match TRBD1. The CDR3 runs to 15 residues. Germline lookup yields CDR1 SGDLS and CDR2 YYNGEE. The trim removed 7 bases at V and 6 bases at J, leaving 15 bases unmatched. CDR3 sequence: CASQPSGTEKNGYTF. In nucleotides, the CDR3 is TGTGCCAGCCAACCCTCCGGGACAGAGAAAAATGGCTACACCTTC.

This clone has just a few counts. The chain carries TRBV11-1 and TRBJ1-1; no reliable D call. CDR3 length: 14 amino acids. V dropped 2 bases and J dropped 0 bases, with 7 bases sitting between them. Per germline, CDR1 SGHAT and CDR2 FQDESV (reference sequence). CDR3 DNA: TGTGCCAGCAGCTTACCAGGTCTGAACACTGAAGCTTTCTTT. It yields the protein CASSLPGLNTEAFF. The full variable domain, its missing parts supplied by reference TRBV11-1 and TRBJ1-1, is EAEVAQSPRYKITEKSQAVAFWCDPISGHATLYWYRQILGQGPELLVQFQDESVVDDSQLPKDRFSAERLKGVDSTLKIQPAELGDSAMYLCASSLPGLNTEAFFGQGTRLTVV.

The chain recombines TRBV15 with TRBJ1-2; 9 nucleotides line up with TRBD1. The CDR3 loop spans 16 amino acids. The trim removed 1 base at V and 6 bases at J, leaving 9 bases unmatched. Germline CDR1 LNHNV, CDR2 YYDKDF (reference sequence). The CDR3, as DNA: TGTGCCACCAGCAGAGGTGGGACAGGGATTCAGGATGGCTACACCTTC. Translated: CATSRGGTGIQDGYTF.

This clone was counted a few times. The V call is TRBV4-2, the J call TRBJ2-7, with 8 positions matching TRBD1. The germline CDR1 and CDR2 sequences are LGHNA and YNFKEQ. This CDR3 is built from 16 residues. With V trimmed by 0 bases and J by 1 base, 5 bases remained unmatched. The CDR3 nucleotides are TGTGCCAGCAGCCAAGAGGGAACAGGGGGTTCCTACGAGCAGTACTTC. It encodes CASSQEGTGGSYEQYF.